This T cell receptor (beta chain) came from a study of cytomegalovirus exposure and HLA in healthy donors. A multiplex PCR was run with 60 Vbeta primers and 13 Jbeta primers. Original processing notes: There were about 80 million unique TCR beta chains by a later count, and about 12 million of them were shared. Only in-frame clones appear in the TCRdb table, and some are missing; sequencing was by immunoSEQ multiplex PCR. Clone size and the V and J calls come from that table; the DNA yielded D and trimming. The sample contains 140,000 to 150,000 clones, roughly 80% of which appear only once. General study points: In an earlier analysis, about 87% or about 30%: the productive usage of most TCR beta V segments. In a later analysis, V- and J-gene trimming of beta chains associated with a DCLRE1C missense variant, replicated independently.

Germline CDR1 MNHEY, CDR2 SVGAGI. Trimming removed 2 bases from V and 0 bases from J, with 10 bases in between. The CDR3 is 15 residues long. Note on this clone: The antigen is unknown.

What was sequenced was PBMCs. The sequence was collected from a middle-aged man in good health and CMV-seropositive. The chain combines TRBV6-5 with TRBJ2-5; no firm D call. The chain's CDR3 is CASSYAIQYQETQYF. For the CDR3, the DNA is TGTGCCAGCAGTTACGCCATACAGTACCAAGAGACCCAGTACTTC.